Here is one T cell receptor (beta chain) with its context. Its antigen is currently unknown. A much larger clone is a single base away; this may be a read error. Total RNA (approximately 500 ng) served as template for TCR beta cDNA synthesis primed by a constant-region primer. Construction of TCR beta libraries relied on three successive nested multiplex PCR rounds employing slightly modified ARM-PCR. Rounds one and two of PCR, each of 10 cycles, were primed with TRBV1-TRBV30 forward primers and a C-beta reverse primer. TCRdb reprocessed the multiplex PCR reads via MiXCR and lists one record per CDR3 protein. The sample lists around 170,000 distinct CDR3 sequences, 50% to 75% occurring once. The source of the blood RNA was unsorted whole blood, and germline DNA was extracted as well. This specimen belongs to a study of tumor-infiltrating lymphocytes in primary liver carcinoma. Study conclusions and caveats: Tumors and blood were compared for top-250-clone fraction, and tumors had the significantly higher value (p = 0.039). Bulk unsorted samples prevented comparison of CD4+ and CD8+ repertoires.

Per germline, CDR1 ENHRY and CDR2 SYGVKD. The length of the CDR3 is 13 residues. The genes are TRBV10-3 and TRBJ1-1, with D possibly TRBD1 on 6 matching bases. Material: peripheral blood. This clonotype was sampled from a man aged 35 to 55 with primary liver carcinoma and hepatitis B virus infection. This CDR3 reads CAIRTDMNIEAFF. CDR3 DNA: TGTGCCATACGGACAGACATGAACATTGAAGCTTTCTTT.